This T cell receptor beta chain emerged from a study of spatial heterogeneity in lung cancer. The time point: sample taken at primary tumor resection. Unsorted whole RNA samples from tumor, nontumor lung or frozen PBMC were sequenced. The CDR3 spans 18 residues. The germline V gene encodes CDR1 SGDLS and CDR2 YYNGEE. Unmatched junction bases numbered 11, after V lost 4 bases and J lost 2 bases. TCRdb processed the 5' RACE reads anew with MiXCR; each CDR3 protein has one entry. The profile shows about 82,000 distinct CDR3 sequences, approximately 12% of them singletons. The sample in question was PBMCs, obtained at surgery. The origin of this receptor is a male donor with early-stage non-small cell lung cancer. This rearrangement joins TRBV9 to TRBJ2-2, with 10 bases lining up with TRBD1. As DNA, the CDR3 is TGTGCCAGCAGCACTTCCGGGACAGGGGCGTTTAACACCGGGGAGCTGTTTTTT. It yields the protein CASSTSGTGAFNTGELFF.